The 7 T cell receptor beta chains listed next were all sequenced from one sample in a study of beta chain features in type 1 diabetes. The investigators reverse transcribed all of the isolated RNA, so they sequenced expressed TCRB transcripts. Sequenced by immunoSEQ multiplex PCR; TCRdb stores in-frame clones only, minus some. Of 110,000 or so clones in the sample, about two fifths are singletons; the top ten hold 0.06% to 0.075%. Sequencing was carried out using stem cell memory CD4+ T cells from blood. All receptors derive from a woman aged 18-30 years in good health.

The rearrangement joins TRBV5-6 to TRBJ1-5; D is ambiguous. The CDR3 runs to 15 residues. The V gene lost 2 bases and the J gene lost 1 base, with 10 bases spanning the gap. Per germline, CDR1 SGHDT and CDR2 YYEEEE. The CDR3 DNA is TGTGCCAGCAGCTTATTTCGTCCCAGCAATCAGCCCCAGCATTTT. It yields the protein CASSLFRPSNQPQHF.

The genes are TRBV30 and TRBJ1-1; D is undetermined. CDR1 and CDR2 (germline): GTSNPN, SVGIG (reference sequence). The CDR3 is 13 amino acids. Trimming cost V 4 bases and J 5 bases, with 14 bases left between them. In nucleotides, the CDR3 is TGTGCCTGGAATGCCATGTCGGGGACTGAAGCTTTCTTT. Its protein product is CAWNAMSGTEAFF.

The chain recombines TRBV2 with TRBJ1-4; tentatively, D is TRBD1 (5 bases). The CDR3 extends over 14 amino acids. The V gene's germline CDR1 is SNHLY and CDR2 FYNNEI. V lost 8 bases to trimming and J lost 8 bases, with 18 bases between them. This chain's CDR3 is CASWGLLLGEKLFF. The CDR3 nucleotides are TGTGCCAGCTGGGGACTCCTCCTTGGGGAAAAACTGTTTTTT.

V and J are TRBV28 and TRBJ2-6; D gene ambiguous. Germline CDR1 MDHEN, CDR2 SYDVKM. The CDR3 length is 15 residues. The V and J ends lost 2 bases and 1 base respectively, with 6 bases between them. In DNA form, the CDR3 reads TGTGCCAGCAGTTTAGGCGGTTCTGGGGCCAACGTCCTGACTTTC. Encoded protein: CASSLGGSGANVLTF. Full variable domain (rest looked up from reference TRBV28 and TRBJ2-6): DVKVTQSSRYLVKRTGEKVFLECVQDMDHENMFWYRQDPGLGLRLIYFSYDVKMKEKGDIPEGYSVSREKKERFSLILESASTNQTSMYLCASSLGGSGANVLTFGAGSRLTVL.

V and J are TRBV5-6 and TRBJ2-3, with a tentative D call TRBD1 (6 bases). Germline CDR1 SGHDT, CDR2 YYEEEE. V lost 0 bases and J 2 bases, leaving 10 bases between the germline ends. The CDR3 has 15 amino acids. CDR3 DNA sequence: TGTGCCAGCAGCTTGGGGACAGTATACACAGATACGCAGTATTTT. Translated: CASSLGTVYTDTQYF.

The chain couples TRBV9 to TRBJ2-1; D not certain. Trimming took 6 bases from V and 2 from J, leaving 27 bases between them. Germline V lookup: CDR1 SGDLS, CDR2 YYNGEE. This CDR3 spans 19 amino acids. The CDR3 coding sequence is TGTGCCAGCAAACCCGTAGAATTAATCCGAAAATTTACCTACAATGAGCAGTTCTTC. The encoded protein is CASKPVELIRKFTYNEQFF.

In its sample, this clone was seen many times. The chain recombines TRBV7-9 with TRBJ2-3; 7 bases are shared with TRBD2. The CDR3 covers 15 residues. Trimming at V came to 3 bases and at J to 3 bases, leaving 6 bases not matched to a gene. CDR1 and CDR2 (germline): SEHNR, FQNEAQ (reference sequence). For the CDR3, the DNA is TGTGCCAGCAGCTTTTCCGGGAGGCGGACAGATACGCAGTATTTT. It codes for CASSFSGRRTDTQYF.